These 27 T cell receptor beta chains were sequenced from one sample in a study of OX40 agonist ivuxolimab in advanced cancers. Measured with immunoSEQ multiplex PCR; TCRdb has only the in-frame clones, and not every one. The data contain 36,000 or so clones, about 77% of them singletons. The sample here was CD4+ or CD8+ T cells sorted from blood, taken in a trial of the OX40 agonist ivuxolimab. Receptors were obtained from an adult with an advanced solid tumor such as melanoma, head and neck, liver or kidney cancer.

V gene TRBV25-1 combines with J gene TRBJ2-7, with D perhaps TRBD2 (5 bases). The CDR3 spans 12 residues. Germline V lookup: CDR1 MGHDK, CDR2 SYGVNS. Trimming stripped 5 bases from V and 7 bases from J, with 12 bases between. The CDR3 protein is CASSFSGNEQYF. CDR3 in DNA: TGTGCCAGCAGTTTCTCGGGGAATGAGCAGTACTTC.

The gene calls are TRBV4-1 and TRBJ2-7; unclear D gene. This CDR3 region has 14 residues. CDR1 is MGHRA and CDR2 is YSYEKL in the germline V gene. V lost 2 bases and J 0 bases, leaving 8 bases between the germline ends. The CDR3 sequence: CASSQIVDSYEQYF. In DNA, the CDR3 is TGCGCCAGCAGCCAAATTGTAGACTCCTACGAGCAGTACTTC.

The V and J genes are TRBV7-2 and TRBJ2-1; the D is unclear. The CDR3 is 11 residues long. Germline V lookup: CDR1 SGHTA, CDR2 FQGNSA. Trimming took 4 bases from V and 9 from J, leaving 7 bases between them. The CDR3 region has the DNA TGTGCCAGCAGCTATGAGGTTGAGCAGTTCTTC. Translating it yields CASSYEVEQFF.

The V gene is TRBV9, the J gene TRBJ1-2; TRBD1 matches 7 bases. Per the germline V gene, CDR1 is SGDLS and CDR2 is YYNGEE. The junction had 3 bases not matched to a gene; V was cut back by 4 bases and J by 0 bases. The CDR3 length is 14 residues. The CDR3 sequence is CASSPGQANYGYTF. DNA for the CDR3: TGTGCCAGCAGCCCAGGACAGGCTAACTATGGCTACACCTTC.

This chain uses TRBV7-8 with TRBJ2-2; D ambiguous. Germline V gene sequence: CDR1 SGHVS, CDR2 FQNEAQ. The CDR3 spans 12 residues. Trimming pared 1 base from V and 6 bases from J, leaving 3 bases between. The CDR3 nucleotides read TGTGCCAGCAGCTTAGTCCCCGGGGAGCTGTTTTTT. This codes for CASSLVPGELFF. The entire variable domain, with the rest obtained from reference TRBV7-8 and TRBJ2-2, is as follows: GAGVSQSPRYKVAKRGQDVALRCDPISGHVSLFWYQQALGQGPEFLTYFQNEAQLDKSGLPSDRFFAERPEGSVSTLKIQRTQQEDSAVYLCASSLVPGELFFGEGSRLTVL.

This clone was seen just once. The chain links TRBV11-2 to TRBJ2-3; no clear D. The CDR3 extends over 14 amino acids. Per the germline V gene, CDR1 is SGHAT and CDR2 is FQNNGV. V gave up 6 bases and J gave up 0 bases, with 10 bases separating them. This CDR3 is CASRYSFSTDTQYF. CDR3 DNA sequence: TGTGCCAGCAGGTACAGCTTTAGCACAGATACGCAGTATTTT.

This chain's CDR3 is CASSLVAGEGEETQYF. As DNA, the CDR3 is TGTGCCAGCAGCTTAGTCGCGGGAGAGGGGGAAGAGACCCAGTACTTC. The genes are TRBV7-8 and TRBJ2-5, with D possibly matching TRBD2 (7 bases). Trimming shortened V by 1 base and J by 3 bases, and 15 bases separated the two germline ends. In germline, CDR1 is SGHVS, CDR2 FQNEAQ. This CDR3 comprises 16 residues.

The chain joins TRBV4-1 to TRBJ2-1; D remains ambiguous. Germline lookup yields CDR1 MGHRA and CDR2 YSYEKL. Trimming removed 1 base at V and 10 bases at J, with 11 bases between. The CDR3 totals 13 residues. The CDR3, as DNA: TGCGCCAGCAGCCAAGCAACTGGTCTAGAGCAGTTCTTC. Translating gives CASSQATGLEQFF.

The chain joins TRBV28 to TRBJ2-1, with 15 bases fitting TRBD2. Germline V gives CDR1 MDHEN, CDR2 SYDVKM. The CDR3 is made up of 16 amino acids. V gave up 7 bases and J gave up 8 bases; unmatched junction bases: 9. CDR3 nucleotide sequence: TGTGCCAGCACCCCGTGGACTAGCGGGAGGGCAGATGAGCAGTTCTTC. It is translated as CASTPWTSGRADEQFF.

The rearrangement uses TRBV6-1 and TRBJ2-2, with 7 bases matching TRBD2. Germline V gene sequence: CDR1 MNHNS, CDR2 SASEGT. The length of the CDR3 is 15 residues. V dropped 2 bases and J dropped 2; count of bases not matched to a gene: 2. The CDR3 here is CASSESSGNTGELFF. CDR3 coding DNA: TGTGCCAGCAGTGAATCTAGCGGTAACACCGGGGAGCTGTTTTTT.

This chain joins TRBV30 and TRBJ2-1; D assignment may be TRBD1 or TRBD2 (5 bases each). Trimming stripped 0 bases from V and 11 bases from J, with 14 bases between. Germline CDR1 reads GTSNPN; CDR2 reads SVGIG (reference sequence). The CDR3 length is 13 residues. DNA for the CDR3: TGTGCCTGGAGTGTAGGGGTGGGGGATAAGCAGTTCTTC. Translated, it gives CAWSVGVGDKQFF. Supplemented by reference TRBV30 and TRBJ2-1, the full variable domain reads SQTIHQWPATLVQPVGSPLSLECTVEGTSNPNLYWYRQAAGRGLQLLFYSVGIGQISSEVPQNLSASRPQDRQFILSSKKLLLSDSGFYLCAWSVGVGDKQFFGPGTRLTVL.

In this sample, this clone turned up a few times. The rearrangement joins TRBV11-1 to TRBJ1-1, with TRBD1 as a possible D gene (5 bases). V lost 3 bases and J 1 base, leaving 9 bases between the germline ends. Germline CDR1 is SGHAT and CDR2 is FQDESV (reference sequence). The CDR3 consists of 14 residues. In DNA, the CDR3 is TGTGCCAGCAGCTTTGGGACCGAGAACACTGAAGCTTTCTTT. It translates to CASSFGTENTEAFF. Based on the CDR3 plus reference TRBV11-1 and TRBJ1-1, the full variable domain is EAEVAQSPRYKITEKSQAVAFWCDPISGHATLYWYRQILGQGPELLVQFQDESVVDDSQLPKDRFSAERLKGVDSTLKIQPAELGDSAMYLCASSFGTENTEAFFGQGTRLTVV.

The chain's CDR3 is CASSPLRTGLSGDEQFF. In DNA form, the CDR3 reads TGTGCCAGCAGTCCTCTCCGGACAGGTCTCTCTGGGGATGAGCAGTTCTTC. The chain carries TRBV27 and TRBJ2-1, with 7 nucleotides matching TRBD1. From germline, CDR1 is MNHEY and CDR2 SMNVEV (reference sequence). V lost 5 bases, J lost 8 bases, and 18 bases stayed unmatched. The CDR3 is 17 residues long.

The V call is TRBV6-1, the J call TRBJ1-1; D is undetermined. The V gene lost 6 bases and the J gene lost 5 bases, with 13 bases spanning the gap. The length of the CDR3 is 13 residues. Germline V gives CDR1 MNHNS, CDR2 SASEGT. The CDR3 coding sequence is TGTGCCAGCAGGGAGGGAAGACGGACTGAAGCTTTCTTT. Translating gives CASREGRRTEAFF.

This clone was observed a few times. The CDR3 loop reads CASGLTGQGINQPQHF. CDR3 sequence (DNA): TGTGCTAGTGGTCTCACGGGACAGGGGATAAATCAGCCCCAGCATTTT. The chain has TRBV12-5 and TRBJ1-5, with TRBD1 matching 10 bases. In germline, CDR1 is LGHNT, CDR2 FRNRAP. The CDR3 totals 16 residues. Germline trimming cut 5 bases from V and 4 bases from J; bases unmatched to any gene: 8.

The rearrangement links TRBV2 to TRBJ2-2, with D tentatively TRBD1 (5 bases). CDR1 SNHLY and CDR2 FYNNEI come from the germline V gene. V was pared by 6 bases and J by 3 bases, with 14 bases between. The CDR3 runs to 15 residues. CDR3 DNA: TGTGCCAGCAGCGGCAGGGTTCTCGACACCGGGGAGCTGTTTTTT. Translating gives CASSGRVLDTGELFF.

The chain is built from TRBV9 and TRBJ2-3; 8 bases match TRBD2. The CDR3 spans 17 residues. J gave up 0 bases and V 3 bases, and 9 bases lay outside the gene matches. The germline V gene encodes CDR1 SGDLS and CDR2 YYNGEE. Here the CDR3 reads CASSAHLSGTSTDTQYF. The CDR3 region has the DNA TGTGCCAGCAGCGCACACCTTAGCGGGACCAGCACAGATACGCAGTATTTT.

V and J are TRBV7-8 and TRBJ2-7; TRBD2 matches at 13 bases. The CDR3 length is 14 residues. Germline-derived CDR1 and CDR2 are SGHVS and FQNEAQ. After removal of 5 bases from V and 6 bases from J, the junction contained 4 bases not matched to a gene. Written as DNA, the CDR3 is TGTGCCAGCAGCATACTAGCGGGAGGGCGCGAGCAGTACTTC. Translation gives CASSILAGGREQYF.

The V and J genes are TRBV4-1 and TRBJ2-3; D gene ambiguous. CDR1 and CDR2 from the germline V gene are MGHRA and YSYEKL. There are 14 residues in the CDR3. Trimming pared 3 bases from V and 2 bases from J, leaving 9 bases between. CDR3 loop: CASSHFEYTDTQYF. The CDR3, as DNA: TGCGCCAGCAGCCATTTCGAGTACACAGATACGCAGTATTTT.

The table lists this clone with a few counts. This chain links TRBV7-9 with TRBJ1-1; D is ambiguous. V lost 5 bases and J lost 0, with 7 bases in between. CDR1 is SEHNR, CDR2 FQNEAQ, per germline (reference sequence). CDR3 length: 13 residues. The CDR3, as DNA: TGTGCCAGCAGCGGGGAATTGAACACTGAAGCTTTCTTT. Translated, it gives CASSGELNTEAFF.

A few counts support this clone. The chain couples TRBV27 to TRBJ1-2; D not resolved. V was clipped by 0 bases and J by 4 bases, with 12 bases between them. Germline CDR1 reads MNHEY; CDR2 reads SMNVEV (reference sequence). The CDR3 runs 15 residues. DNA of the CDR3: TGTGCCAGCAGTTTATCCCTGTCCTCGGCCTATGGCTACACCTTC. Translating gives CASSLSLSSAYGYTF.

V gene TRBV9 combines with J gene TRBJ1-1; tentative D call: TRBD1 (5 bases). V lost 7 bases and J lost 4, with 11 bases in between. The CDR3 length is 12 residues. CDR1 SGDLS and CDR2 YYNGEE come from the germline V gene. CDR3 DNA sequence: TGTGCCAGCGGATCGGGACTCACTGAAGCTTTCTTT. Translated, it gives CASGSGLTEAFF.

The chain links TRBV7-9 to TRBJ2-1; 8 bases align to TRBD2. Trimming at V came to 1 base and at J to 8 bases, leaving 10 bases not matched to a gene. This CDR3 contains 16 residues. Germline CDR1 SEHNR, CDR2 FQNEAQ (reference sequence). DNA for the CDR3: TGTGCCAGCAGCTTAGGGCCAGCGGGGGTTAAGGATGAGCAGTTCTTC. Residues: CASSLGPAGVKDEQFF.

The rearrangement uses TRBV2 and TRBJ1-3; no firm D call. CDR3 size: 18 residues. The ends were cut back, 8 bases at V and 2 bases at J, with 25 bases in the middle. The germline V gene has CDR1 SNHLY and CDR2 FYNNEI. CDR3 in DNA: TGTGCCAGCGGCGGCCGAATACCAACAGAGAAAACTGGAAACACCATATATTTT. Its translation is CASGGRIPTEKTGNTIYF.

The rearrangement uses TRBV29-1 and TRBJ2-4; D is tentatively TRBD1 or TRBD2 (5 bases each). CDR3 size: 13 residues. CDR1 and CDR2 from the germline V gene are SQVTM and ANQGSEA. Trimming removed 1 base at V and 2 bases at J, with 6 bases between. CDR3 bases: TGCAGCGTTGAAGGGGGGACCAAAAACATTCAGTACTTC. It specifies CSVEGGTKNIQYF.

The chain carries TRBV20-1 and TRBJ2-1; a weak D match, TRBD2 (6 bases). The germline V and J ends were trimmed by 4 bases and 7 bases, with 8 bases remaining between them. CDR3 length: 11 amino acids. Germline V lookup: CDR1 DFQATT, CDR2 SNEGSKA (reference sequence). For the CDR3, the DNA is TGCAGTGCTATGGAGGGGAATGAGCAGTTCTTC. Protein sequence: CSAMEGNEQFF.

This clone was seen a single time. This rearrangement joins TRBV29-1 to TRBJ1-2; 7 nucleotides align to TRBD1. The V segment lost 5 bases and the J segment 4 bases; nucleotides outside the gene matches: 7. Germline V gives CDR1 SQVTM, CDR2 ANQGSEA. The CDR3 length is 13 residues. CDR3 bases: TGCAGCGTTCGGACCGGGACAGCCTATGGCTACACCTTC. Its translation is CSVRTGTAYGYTF.